Listed below are T cell receptor beta chains from one sample, sequenced in a study of cytomegalovirus exposure and HLA in healthy donors. Sequenced by immunoSEQ multiplex PCR; TCRdb stores in-frame clones only, minus some. The data hold 110,000 to 150,000 clones, with more than 9.5% observed a single time. The sequencing sample was made of PBMCs. These receptors were taken from a man aged 45-65 years in good health and CMV-seronegative. CDR3s include the opening cysteine and the closing phenylalanine or tryptophan. The order of the fields is CDR3 length, clone size, J gene, V gene, D gene, CDR3 DNA, CDR3 protein. The D gene is left open where the match is weak. Clone size appears in some rows only: once, few, many, or a class for an expanded clone.

cdr3_length: 12
clone_size: -
j_call: TRBJ2-3
v_call: TRBV12-5
d_call: TRBD2
cdr3_nt: TGTGCTAGTGGGGGGTTACCGGGGGGTCAAAATTTT
cdr3_aa: CASGGLPGGQNF

cdr3_length: 15
clone_size: few
j_call: TRBJ2-7
v_call: TRBV6-1
d_call: -
cdr3_nt: TGTGCTATACGGGAGCTGCTCTTGAGCTCCTACGAGCAGTACTTC
cdr3_aa: CAIRELLLSSYEQYF

cdr3_length: 13
clone_size: few
j_call: TRBJ1-1
v_call: TRBV6-5
d_call: TRBD1
cdr3_nt: TGTGCCAGCGGCGGACAGGAGAACACTGAAGCTTTCTTT
cdr3_aa: CASGGQENTEAFF

cdr3_length: 15
clone_size: few
j_call: TRBJ1-2
v_call: TRBV19
d_call: -
cdr3_nt: TGTGCCAGTAATATTTGGACGGGGGATAACTATGGCTACACCTTC
cdr3_aa: CASNIWTGDNYGYTF

cdr3_length: 15
clone_size: -
j_call: TRBJ2-1
v_call: TRBV30
d_call: -
cdr3_nt: TGTGCCTGGAGTGTACTCGCAGGGGCCTACAATGAGCAGTTCTTC
cdr3_aa: CAWSVLAGAYNEQFF

cdr3_length: 15
clone_size: -
j_call: TRBJ2-3
v_call: TRBV27
d_call: TRBD1
cdr3_nt: TGTGCCAGCAGTTTCAACAGGGGATACACAGATACGCAGTATTTT
cdr3_aa: CASSFNRGYTDTQYF

cdr3_length: 15
clone_size: -
j_call: TRBJ2-3
v_call: TRBV10-3
d_call: -
cdr3_nt: TGTGCCATCAGGGGTGGCGGGAAAGTCACAGATACGCAGTATTTT
cdr3_aa: CAIRGGGKVTDTQYF

cdr3_length: 18
clone_size: few
j_call: TRBJ2-2
v_call: TRBV27
d_call: TRBD1
cdr3_nt: TGTGCCAGCAGCAGGGGGCTATTTTTGCCGCCTAACACCGGGGAGCTGTTTTTT
cdr3_aa: CASSRGLFLPPNTGELFF

cdr3_length: 15
clone_size: few
j_call: TRBJ2-6
v_call: TRBV2
d_call: -
cdr3_nt: TGTGCCAGCAAATTCACGGGCTCTGGGGCCAACGTCCTGACTTTC
cdr3_aa: CASKFTGSGANVLTF

cdr3_length: 13
clone_size: -
j_call: TRBJ1-2
v_call: TRBV30
d_call: -
cdr3_nt: TGTGCCTGGCAGAGACAGTCTAACTATGGCTACACCTTC
cdr3_aa: CAWQRQSNYGYTF

cdr3_length: 15
clone_size: -
j_call: TRBJ1-2
v_call: TRBV6-1
d_call: TRBD1
cdr3_nt: TGTGCCAGCAGTGAAGGGGGACAGGGGGGTCGGGGCTACACCTTC
cdr3_aa: CASSEGGQGGRGYTF

cdr3_length: 15
clone_size: few
j_call: TRBJ2-3
v_call: TRBV5-1
d_call: TRBD1
cdr3_nt: TGCGCCAGCAGCCTATCGGACAGGGCCACAGATACGCAGTATTTT
cdr3_aa: CASSLSDRATDTQYF

cdr3_length: 13
clone_size: few
j_call: TRBJ1-1
v_call: TRBV2
d_call: TRBD1
cdr3_nt: TGTGCCAGCATGGTTGGGACAGGGGGCTTAGCTTTCTTT
cdr3_aa: CASMVGTGGLAFF

cdr3_length: 18
clone_size: -
j_call: TRBJ2-3
v_call: TRBV15
d_call: TRBD2
cdr3_nt: TGTGCCACCAGCAGAGATCGGGATGATAGCGGGAGGCGAGGTACGCAGTATTTT
cdr3_aa: CATSRDRDDSGRRGTQYF